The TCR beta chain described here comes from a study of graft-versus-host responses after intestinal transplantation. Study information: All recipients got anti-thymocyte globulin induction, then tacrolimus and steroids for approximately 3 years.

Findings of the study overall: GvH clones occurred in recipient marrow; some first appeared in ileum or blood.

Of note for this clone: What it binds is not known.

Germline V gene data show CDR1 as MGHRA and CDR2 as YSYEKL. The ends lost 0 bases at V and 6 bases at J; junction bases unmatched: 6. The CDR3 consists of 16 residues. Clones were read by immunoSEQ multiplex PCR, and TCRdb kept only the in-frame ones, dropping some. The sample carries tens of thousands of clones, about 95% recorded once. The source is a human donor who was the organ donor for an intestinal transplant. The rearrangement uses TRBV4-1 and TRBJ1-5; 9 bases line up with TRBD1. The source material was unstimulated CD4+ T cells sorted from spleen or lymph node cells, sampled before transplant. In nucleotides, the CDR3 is TGCGCCAGCAGCCAAGAGGGGACAGGGTTTGGTCAGCCCCAGCATTTT. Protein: CASSQEGTGFGQPQHF.